This passage covers 20 T cell receptor beta chains from one sample sequenced in a study of graft-versus-host responses after intestinal transplantation. These TCRs' antigens remain unknown. The data were produced by immunoSEQ multiplex PCR, yet TCRdb's version contains in-frame clones alone and is incomplete. The sample holds about 82,000 clones, roughly 91% seen once. This material consisted of unstimulated CD4+ T cells sorted from spleen or lymph node cells, taken before intestinal transplant. The receptors here all came from a human donor who received an intestinal transplant.

CDR3 region: CATSRDQAAGVIFF. In DNA form, the CDR3 reads TGTGCCACCAGCAGAGATCAGGCAGCGGGGGTTATATTCTTC. The chain has TRBV15 and TRBJ2-1; 8 bases are shared with TRBD2. The length of the CDR3 is 14 residues. J gave up 16 bases and V 0 bases, and 11 bases lay outside the gene matches. Germline CDR1 and CDR2: LNHNV and YYDKDF (reference sequence).

The chain links TRBV30 to TRBJ1-3; the D is unclear. CDR1 is GTSNPN, CDR2 SVGIG, per germline (reference sequence). The germline V and J ends were trimmed by 0 bases and 1 base, with 4 bases remaining between them. This CDR3 has 13 residues. DNA of the CDR3: TGTGCCTGGAGTGTACAATCTGGAAACACCATATATTTT. Its translation is CAWSVQSGNTIYF.

The rearrangement uses TRBV6-1 and TRBJ2-2, with no clear D. Germline assignment: CDR1 MNHNS and CDR2 SASEGT. There are 12 residues in the CDR3. V was cut by 1 base and J by 9 bases, with 6 bases left in between. The CDR3 region is CASSEVRWELFF. The DNA of the CDR3 is TGTGCCAGCAGTGAAGTGCGATGGGAGCTGTTTTTT.

J is TRBJ1-5 and V is TRBV7-6, with TRBD1 identical over 11 bases. This CDR3 spans 15 amino acids. The germline gives CDR1 SGHVS, CDR2 FNYEAQ. After removal of 5 bases from V and 4 bases from J, the junction contained 4 bases not matched to a gene. The CDR3 DNA is TGTGCCAGCAGCCCCGGGACAGGGGGTAATCAGCCCCAGCATTTT. It codes for CASSPGTGGNQPQHF.

For this clone: Other DNA sequences from this sample encode an identical CDR3 as well. The chain carries TRBV7-2 and TRBJ1-6; TRBD1 matches 10 bases. J lost 10 bases, V lost 2 bases, and 5 bases had no gene match. This CDR3 has 15 residues. CDR1 and CDR2 (germline): SGHTA, FQGNSA. The CDR3 loop is CASSLRDRGGSPLHF. CDR3 DNA sequence: TGTGCCAGCAGCTTAAGGGACAGGGGCGGATCACCCCTCCACTTT.

This clone was seen a single time. This chain connects TRBV6-6 to TRBJ2-5, with 9 bases identical to TRBD1. After removal of 7 bases from V and 4 bases from J, the junction contained 7 bases not matched to a gene. This CDR3 spans 14 amino acids. In germline, CDR1 is MNHNY, CDR2 SVGAGI (reference sequence). CDR3 loop: CASTITGGGETQYF. In DNA, the CDR3 is TGTGCCAGCACCATTACAGGGGGCGGAGAGACCCAGTACTTC.

This clone was recorded once. The chain is built from TRBV7-2 and TRBJ2-7; D gene unclear. V was cut by 3 bases and J by 1 base, with 7 bases left in between. Germline lookup yields CDR1 SGHTA and CDR2 FQGNSA. The CDR3 spans 13 residues. The DNA for the CDR3 is TGTGCCAGCAGCTTCCAGGAATCCTACGAGCAGTACTTC. Residues: CASSFQESYEQYF.

The chain is built from TRBV18 and TRBJ1-6; D ambiguous. This CDR3 spans 11 amino acids. Germline V gene lookup returns CDR1 KGHSH and CDR2 LQKENI. V was shortened by 2 bases and J by 11 bases, with 4 bases between the two germline ends. The CDR3 bases are TGTGCCAGCTCACCAACAGCACCCCTCCACTTT. Amino acid sequence: CASSPTAPLHF.

The CDR3 spells CASSGTGNRRYGYTF. The CDR3 nucleotides read TGTGCCAGCTCCGGGACAGGGAATCGCCGCTATGGCTACACCTTC. This chain connects TRBV27 to TRBJ1-2; 9 nucleotides match TRBD1. V lost 8 bases to trimming and J lost 4 bases; unmatched junction nucleotides: 11. Germline CDR1 MNHEY, CDR2 SMNVEV (reference sequence). The CDR3 is 15 amino acids.

This chain links TRBV18 with TRBJ2-7, with 11 bases identical to TRBD1. The junction had 2 bases not matched to a gene; V was cut back by 4 bases and J by 3 bases. The CDR3 consists of 14 residues. The germline V gene encodes CDR1 KGHSH and CDR2 LQKENI. The CDR3 is CASSRTGGLYEQYF. The CDR3 nucleotides read TGTGCCAGCTCACGGACAGGGGGCCTCTACGAGCAGTACTTC.

The V and J genes are TRBV18 and TRBJ1-2; 8 bases map to TRBD1. The germline gives CDR1 KGHSH, CDR2 LQKENI. Losses at the gene ends were 0 bases for V and 5 bases for J; bases not matched to a gene: 2. This CDR3 has 14 amino acids. The CDR3 sequence: CASSPPTGVYGYTF. CDR3 sequence (DNA): TGTGCCAGCTCACCACCGACAGGGGTATATGGCTACACCTTC.

This rearrangement joins TRBV6-5 to TRBJ2-7, with 8 bases aligning to TRBD2. The germline CDR1 and CDR2 sequences are MNHEY and SVGAGI. V was clipped by 0 bases and J by 0 bases; unmatched bases: 4. The CDR3 is made up of 16 amino acids. This CDR3 is CASSYSTGGPSYEQYF. DNA for the CDR3: TGTGCCAGCAGTTACTCGACGGGGGGGCCCTCCTACGAGCAGTACTTC.

J is TRBJ2-7 and V is TRBV13; D possibly corresponds to TRBD1 (5 bases). Per germline, CDR1 PRHDT and CDR2 FYEKMQ (reference sequence). CDR3 length: 14 residues. Trimming took 10 bases from V and 1 from J, leaving 17 bases between them. Written as DNA, the CDR3 is TGTGCCACGAGGCGGACACCCCCGTCCTACGAGCAGTACTTC. The encoded protein is CATRRTPPSYEQYF.

The rearrangement joins TRBV5-1 to TRBJ1-1, with D possibly TRBD1 on 5 matching bases. Germline V gene sequence: CDR1 SGHRS, CDR2 YFSETQ. The V end was cut by 7 bases, the J end by 2 bases, with 18 bases between. The CDR3 spans 15 residues. In nucleotides, the CDR3 is TGCGCCAGCCACGGGGGAGCTGAGATCAACACTGAAGCTTTCTTT. Its protein is CASHGGAEINTEAFF.

The V and J genes are TRBV19 and TRBJ1-1; a weak D match, TRBD1 (5 bases). The CDR3 spans 14 residues. Looked up from germline, CDR1 is LNHDA and CDR2 is SQIVND (reference sequence). The V end lost 1 base, the J end lost 5 bases, and 11 bases lay between the germline ends. For the CDR3, the DNA is TGTGCCAGTAGTATAGTTAAGGGGAGGACTGAAGCTTTCTTT. Its translation: CASSIVKGRTEAFF.

The rearrangement joins TRBV29-1 to TRBJ1-2; 9 positions match TRBD1. In germline, CDR1 is SQVTM, CDR2 ANQGSEA. V was pared by 4 bases and J by 6 bases, with 15 bases of the junction left unmatched. The CDR3 runs 16 residues. CDR3 region: CSVVGGRGQGRDGYTF. For the CDR3, the DNA is TGCAGCGTTGTGGGGGGGAGGGGACAGGGAAGAGATGGCTACACCTTC.

This chain uses TRBV5-6 with TRBJ2-7; D might be TRBD1 (6 bases). Germline values: CDR1 SGHDT, CDR2 YYEEEE. The ends were cut back, 3 bases at V and 1 base at J, with 20 bases in the middle. The CDR3 totals 17 residues. The CDR3 sequence is CASSSWGTGFLSYEQYF. CDR3 nucleotides: TGTGCCAGCAGCTCATGGGGTACAGGGTTCTTATCCTACGAGCAGTACTTC.

This clone was seen only a few times. The chain links TRBV7-2 to TRBJ1-1; 8 bases are shared with TRBD1. The CDR3 has 14 residues. Germline V gene data show CDR1 as SGHTA and CDR2 as FQGNSA. Losses at the gene ends were 2 bases for V and 5 bases for J; bases not matched to a gene: 4. CDR3 nucleotides: TGTGCCAGCAGCTTAAAGACAGGGGTTACTGAAGCTTTCTTT. It encodes CASSLKTGVTEAFF.

The rearrangement uses TRBV5-4 and TRBJ2-1; TRBD2 aligns across 14 bases. The V segment lost 3 bases and the J segment 8 bases; nucleotides outside the gene matches: 4. This CDR3 has 15 residues. The germline CDR1 and CDR2 sequences are SGHNT and YYREEE (reference sequence). The CDR3 nucleotides read TGTGCCAGCAGCTCCGGACTAGCGGGGGGCTATGAGCAGTTCTTC. Translating gives CASSSGLAGGYEQFF.

The chain uses TRBV6-1 and TRBJ2-7; 7 bases are a match to TRBD2. Trimming at V came to 6 bases and at J to 2 bases, leaving 7 bases not matched to a gene. Germline V gives CDR1 MNHNS, CDR2 SASEGT. This CDR3 is 14 amino acids long. The CDR3: CASSLQRGPYEQYF. In DNA form, the CDR3 reads TGTGCCAGCAGCCTTCAGCGGGGCCCCTACGAGCAGTACTTC.